The TCR beta chain under discussion was sequenced for a study of blood T cells in healthy people across ages. Regarding this clonotype: A read error may account for a junction end that differs from germline.

Extracted total RNA amounted to at least 5.5 micrograms for each sample. Through a sample-barcoded 5' primer and a J-beta primer mix, a second PCR was run for about 6 to 12 cycles. From the 5' RACE reads, TCRdb called clonotypes with MiXCR, one entry per CDR3 protein. The data show about 680,000 distinct CDR3 sequences, 45% to 50% seen once. The length of the CDR3 is 13 residues. Germline lookup yields CDR1 DFQATT and CDR2 SNEGSKA (reference sequence). The genes are TRBV20-1 and TRBJ1-1, with 7 bases aligning to TRBD1. Sample: blood. This TCR was recovered from a woman aged 55-70 years in good health. CDR3 DNA sequence: TGCAGTGCAAGAGTGGCAGGGGGATCTGAAGCTTTCTTT. This sequence encodes CSARVAGGSEAFF.